Each of the 24 T cell receptor beta chains below was sequenced from the same sample in a study of cytomegalovirus exposure and HLA in healthy donors. With 60 Vbeta and 13 Jbeta primers, the PCR was carried out. Using immunoSEQ multiplex PCR, the repertoire was profiled, and TCRdb retains in-frame clones only, with some absent. The data show 150,000 to 160,000 clones, with approximately 80% seen just once and roughly 12% held by the top ten. Sequencing was performed on PBMCs. Receptors were obtained from a man aged 30 to 39 in good health and CMV-seropositive.

The J gene is TRBJ1-1, the V gene TRBV14, with D hard to call. Trimming shortened V by 3 bases and J by 1 base, and 9 bases separated the two germline ends. From germline, CDR1 is SGHDN and CDR2 FVKESK. This CDR3 is 14 amino acids long. The CDR3 region is CASSQLSQNTEAFF. The CDR3 nucleotides read TGTGCCAGCAGCCAGCTTAGTCAGAACACTGAAGCTTTCTTT. Supplemented by reference TRBV14 and TRBJ1-1, the full variable domain reads EAGVTQFPSHSVIEKGQTVTLRCDPISGHDNLYWYRRVMGKEIKFLLHFVKESKQDESGMPNNRFLAERTGGTYSTLKVQPAELEDSGVYFCASSQLSQNTEAFFGQGTRLTVV.

This chain joins TRBV14 and TRBJ2-2; no reliable D call. This CDR3 is built from 14 residues. Between the trimmed V and J ends, which lost 2 bases and 3 bases, there was a span of 7 bases. Germline V CDR1 and CDR2: SGHDN, FVKESK. The CDR3 DNA follows: TGTGCCAGCAGCCAACGCGGAGACACCGGGGAGCTGTTTTTT. As protein: CASSQRGDTGELFF.

The J gene is TRBJ2-1, the V gene TRBV5-1; 9 bases are a match to TRBD2. The junction had 17 bases not matched to a gene; V was cut back by 3 bases and J by 4 bases. Germline V CDR1 and CDR2: SGHRS, YFSETQ. The CDR3 is made up of 19 amino acids. In nucleotides, the CDR3 is TGCGCCAGCAGCTCAGCTTCTAAACCGGGACTAGCTTCTTACAATGAGCAGTTCTTC. It codes for CASSSASKPGLASYNEQFF.

The chain couples TRBV7-9 to TRBJ2-5; 9 nucleotides line up with TRBD1. This CDR3 comprises 16 residues. V was clipped by 5 bases and J by 1 base; unmatched bases: 8. Germline V gene sequence: CDR1 SEHNR, CDR2 FQNEAQ (reference sequence). As DNA, the CDR3 is TGTGCCAGCAGCCCCGACAGGGGGGCTATCCAAGAGACCCAGTACTTC. Protein: CASSPDRGAIQETQYF.

This chain joins TRBV2 and TRBJ1-6; D unclear. The CDR3 covers 11 residues. Germline CDR1 SNHLY, CDR2 FYNNEI. V was shortened by 6 bases and J by 5 bases, with 2 bases between the two germline ends. CDR3 in DNA: TGTGCCAGCAGCAATAATTCACCCCTCCACTTT. It specifies CASSNNSPLHF.

The chain carries TRBV28 and TRBJ2-7; D ambiguous. In germline, CDR1 is MDHEN, CDR2 SYDVKM. Trimming cost V 2 bases and J 3 bases, with 11 bases left between them. The CDR3 consists of 14 residues. CDR3 loop: CASSLQRQDYEQYF. The CDR3 DNA reads as TGTGCCAGCAGTTTACAAAGGCAGGACTACGAGCAGTACTTC.

The chain joins TRBV7-9 to TRBJ1-2, with 7 positions matching TRBD1. CDR1 SEHNR and CDR2 FQNEAQ come from the germline V gene (reference sequence). The CDR3 has 14 amino acids. V lost 5 bases and J lost 4; bases outside the gene matches: 7. CDR3 loop: CASSPRGSSYGYTF. The CDR3 region has the DNA TGTGCCAGCAGCCCCAGGGGGTCGAGCTATGGCTACACCTTC.

The V and J genes are TRBV7-2 and TRBJ2-7; 11 bases fit TRBD2. Losses at the gene ends were 1 base for V and 6 bases for J; bases not matched to a gene: 2. Germline CDR1 is SGHTA and CDR2 is FQGNSA. The CDR3 runs 14 residues. CDR3 nucleotides: TGTGCCAGCAGCTTAGGGACTAGCGGGCTCGAGCAGTACTTC. It encodes CASSLGTSGLEQYF.

The J gene is TRBJ2-1, the V gene TRBV7-8; D uncertain. The V gene's germline CDR1 is SGHVS and CDR2 FQNEAQ. This CDR3 has 14 residues. V dropped 1 base and J dropped 8 bases, with 12 bases sitting between them. The CDR3 reads CASSLGSELDEQFF. For the CDR3, the DNA is TGTGCCAGCAGCTTAGGATCTGAGTTGGATGAGCAGTTCTTC. The whole variable domain, remainder taken from reference TRBV7-8 and TRBJ2-1, is GAGVSQSPRYKVAKRGQDVALRCDPISGHVSLFWYQQALGQGPEFLTYFQNEAQLDKSGLPSDRFFAERPEGSVSTLKIQRTQQEDSAVYLCASSLGSELDEQFFGPGTRLTVL.

The gene calls are TRBV30 and TRBJ2-5; D perhaps matches TRBD2 (6 bases). CDR1 and CDR2 from the germline V gene are GTSNPN and SVGIG (reference sequence). The ends were cut back, 7 bases at V and 3 bases at J, with 18 bases in the middle. This CDR3 has 14 residues. CDR3 in amino acids: CASEGIPWEETQYF. As DNA, the CDR3 is TGTGCCTCGGAGGGAATCCCCTGGGAAGAGACCCAGTACTTC.

The rearrangement links TRBV27 to TRBJ2-5; TRBD1 aligns across 7 bases. The CDR3 is 15 amino acids. Germline V gives CDR1 MNHEY, CDR2 SMNVEV (reference sequence). The V gene end was trimmed by 2 bases and the J gene end by 2 bases; junction bases not matched to a gene: 5. CDR3 nucleotides: TGTGCCAGCAGTTTACAAGGGACAGAACAAGAGACCCAGTACTTC. This gives the protein CASSLQGTEQETQYF.

The chain combines TRBV11-2 with TRBJ2-7, with D perhaps TRBD2 (6 bases). This CDR3 spans 13 amino acids. Trimming cost V 4 bases and J 3 bases, with 10 bases left between them. Germline V gene lookup returns CDR1 SGHAT and CDR2 FQNNGV. As DNA, the CDR3 is TGTGCCAGCAGCTCGGGACTCATCTACGAGCAGTACTTC. Its protein is CASSSGLIYEQYF.

CDR3 sequence: CASSPTGSADTQYF. The CDR3 coding sequence is TGTGCCAGCAGCCCAACAGGGAGCGCAGATACGCAGTATTTT. The chain employs TRBV9 and TRBJ2-3, with D maybe TRBD1 (6 bases). The germline CDR1 and CDR2 sequences are SGDLS and YYNGEE. CDR3 length: 14 residues. V lost 4 bases and J 4 bases, leaving 13 bases between the germline ends.

V is TRBV6-5 and J is TRBJ1-1; TRBD1 agrees at 8 bases. The germline V gene encodes CDR1 MNHEY and CDR2 SVGAGI. V was pared by 2 bases and J by 0 bases, with 2 bases of the junction left unmatched. The CDR3 length is 15 residues. The CDR3 is CASSYRTGMNTEAFF. CDR3 sequence (DNA): TGTGCCAGCAGTTACCGGACAGGGATGAACACTGAAGCTTTCTTT.

The gene calls are TRBV6-5 and TRBJ2-7, with 7 bases identical to TRBD1. J was trimmed by 1 base and V by 7 bases; bases with no gene match: 4. CDR1 is MNHEY, CDR2 SVGAGI, per germline. CDR3 length: 13 amino acids. The CDR3 region is CASNDRASYEQYF. The CDR3, as DNA: TGTGCCAGCAACGACAGGGCTTCCTACGAGCAGTACTTC.

The chain links TRBV5-6 to TRBJ2-2, with 11 nucleotides matching TRBD2. V lost 5 bases and J lost 3; bases outside the gene matches: 6. CDR1 is SGHDT and CDR2 is YYEEEE in the germline V gene. This CDR3 has 16 amino acids. Here the CDR3 reads CASSHGTSGYTGELFF. The DNA for the CDR3 is TGTGCCAGCAGTCACGGGACTAGCGGTTACACCGGGGAGCTGTTTTTT.

The chain is built from TRBV10-3 and TRBJ2-2, with TRBD1 matching 9 bases. The germline V gene encodes CDR1 ENHRY and CDR2 SYGVKD. The CDR3 extends over 15 amino acids. Trimming removed 4 bases from V and 5 bases from J; junction bases left unmatched: 5. CDR3 bases: TGTGCCATCAGTGTGGGACAGGGTCGAACCGGGGAGCTGTTTTTT. Amino acid sequence: CAISVGQGRTGELFF.

The rearrangement links TRBV21-1 to TRBJ1-5. TRBV21-1 is a pseudogene segment. The CDR3 length is 14 residues. CDR3 sequence reads: CASSKFSRGQPQHF. The DNA for the CDR3 is TGTGCCAGCAGCAAATTTTCCCGGGGTCAGCCCCAGCATTTT.

V is TRBV11-2 and J is TRBJ2-3, with TRBD2 matching over 13 bases. The V gene's germline CDR1 is SGHAT and CDR2 FQNNGV. With 0 bases clipped from V and 11 bases from J, the junction kept 5 bases outside the gene matches. This CDR3 has 15 amino acids. The DNA of the CDR3 is TGTGCCAGCAGCTTAGAGGCCGGACTAGCGGGAGTGCAGTATTTT. This translates into CASSLEAGLAGVQYF.

The chain combines TRBV28 with TRBJ1-2, with no clear D. Germline loops: CDR1 MDHEN, CDR2 SYDVKM. This CDR3 has 15 amino acids. The ends were cut back, 5 bases at V and 0 bases at J, with 13 bases in the middle. CDR3 sequence reads: CASSAAGITNYGYTF. CDR3 nucleotides: TGTGCCAGCAGTGCCGCTGGCATAACTAACTATGGCTACACCTTC.

This rearrangement joins TRBV7-9 to TRBJ2-7, with 9 bases that match TRBD2. Germline V gene sequence: CDR1 SEHNR, CDR2 FQNEAQ (reference sequence). Trimming at V came to 5 bases and at J to 6 bases, leaving 14 bases not matched to a gene. This CDR3 has 16 residues. The CDR3 sequence is CASSRTVSGRSREQYF. CDR3 in DNA: TGTGCCAGCAGCCGAACGGTTAGCGGGAGAAGTCGCGAGCAGTACTTC.

The chain links TRBV2 to TRBJ2-7, with a possible D match to TRBD1 (6 bases). The CDR3 sequence is 14 residues long. CDR1 and CDR2 from the germline V gene are SNHLY and FYNNEI. Trimming left V 6 bases short and J 2 bases short, with 14 bases between. CDR3 bases: TGTGCCAGCAGCCTAGGACAGACTACCTACGAGCAGTACTTC. Translated: CASSLGQTTYEQYF.

This clone was detected once. CDR3 residues: CASSPFAGSNQPQHF. In DNA form, the CDR3 reads TGCGCCAGCAGCCCCTTCGCTGGCTCCAATCAGCCCCAGCATTTT. The chain employs TRBV4-1 and TRBJ1-5; D gene unclear. V lost 4 bases to trimming and J lost 3 bases, with 13 bases between them. Germline assignment: CDR1 MGHRA and CDR2 YSYEKL. The CDR3 is 15 residues long.

This chain joins TRBV27 and TRBJ1-1, with D tentatively TRBD1 (6 bases). This CDR3 has 15 amino acids. Germline assignment: CDR1 MNHEY and CDR2 SMNVEV (reference sequence). The V gene lost 0 bases and the J gene lost 5 bases, with 13 bases spanning the gap. The CDR3 coding sequence is TGTGCCAGCAGTTTATCGGGGGCGTTTTTAACTGAAGCTTTCTTT. It encodes CASSLSGAFLTEAFF.